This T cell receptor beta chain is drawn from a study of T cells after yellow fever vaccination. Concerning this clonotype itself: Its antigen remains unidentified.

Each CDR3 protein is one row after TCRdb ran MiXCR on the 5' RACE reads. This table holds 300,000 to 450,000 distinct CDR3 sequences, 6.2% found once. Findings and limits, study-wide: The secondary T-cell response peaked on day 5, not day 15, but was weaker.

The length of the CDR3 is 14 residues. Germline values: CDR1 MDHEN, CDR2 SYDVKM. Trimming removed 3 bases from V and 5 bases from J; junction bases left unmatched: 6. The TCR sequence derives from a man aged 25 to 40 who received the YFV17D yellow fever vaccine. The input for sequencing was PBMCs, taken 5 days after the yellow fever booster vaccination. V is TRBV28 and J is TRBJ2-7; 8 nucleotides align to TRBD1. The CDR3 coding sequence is TGTGCCAGCAGTTTGGGACAGGCTCTCAACGAGCAGTACTTC. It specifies CASSLGQALNEQYF. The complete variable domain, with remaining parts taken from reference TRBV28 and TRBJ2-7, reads DVKVTQSSRYLVKRTGEKVFLECVQDMDHENMFWYRQDPGLGLRLIYFSYDVKMKEKGDIPEGYSVSREKKERFSLILESASTNQTSMYLCASSLGQALNEQYFGPGTRLTVT.